A selection of T cell receptor beta chains follows, all from one sample in a study of blood T cells in healthy people across ages. MiXCR, run by TCRdb on the 5' RACE reads, gives a single entry per CDR3 protein. The table shows around 850,000 distinct CDR3 sequences, with roughly 35% occurring only once. Source material: blood. The receptor source for this set is a man aged 18 to 29 in good health. Each CDR3 is given with its conserved first and last residue. D genes are given only for firm matches. Not every row has a clone size; where given, it reads once, few, many or a size class.

d_call,cdr3_length,clone_size,j_call,v_call,cdr3_aa,cdr3_nt
.,15,.,TRBJ2-7,TRBV12-3/TRBV12-4,CASSPGGGRVNEQYF,TGTGCCAGCAGCCCTGGGGGGGGCAGGGTAAACGAGCAGTACTTC
TRBD1,17,.,TRBJ1-4,TRBV4-3,CVSSQDYGRGRNEKLFF,TGCGTCAGCAGCCAAGATTACGGCAGGGGGCGTAATGAAAAACTGTTTTTT
TRBD1,16,.,TRBJ2-5,TRBV12-3/TRBV12-4,CASSPQDRGATETQYF,TGTGCCAGCAGTCCCCAGGACAGGGGGGCAACGGAGACCCAGTACTTC
.,15,few,TRBJ1-1,TRBV7-2,CASSFLGASNTEAFF,TGTGCCAGCAGCTTTCTGGGGGCGTCGAACACTGAAGCTTTCTTT
.,17,.,TRBJ2-3,TRBV13,CASSLWGAAQDTDTQYF,TGTGCCAGCAGCCTTTGGGGGGCAGCTCAGGACACAGATACGCAGTATTTT
TRBD2,15,.,TRBJ2-1,TRBV4-1,CASSQGGGANDEQFF,TGCGCCAGCAGCCAAGGCGGGGGGGCCAACGATGAGCAGTTCTTC
TRBD1,14,many,TRBJ2-1,TRBV6-4,CASSDRQGGNEQFF,TGTGCCAGCAGTGACCGACAGGGGGGGAATGAGCAGTTCTTC
.,16,few,TRBJ2-7,TRBV28,CASKPFGGGAPDEQYF,TGTGCCAGCAAACCTTTCGGAGGGGGGGCACCCGATGAGCAGTACTTC
.,12,few,TRBJ2-3,TRBV11-3,CASSPSGNTQYF,TGTGCCAGCAGCCCCTCGGGTAATACGCAGTATTTT
.,12,.,TRBJ1-5,TRBV20-1,CSARQGVQPQHF,TGCAGTGCTAGACAGGGTGTTCAGCCCCAGCATTTT
.,12,few,TRBJ1-1,TRBV5-1,CASSLSDGRAFF,TGCGCCAGCAGCTTGAGCGATGGACGGGCTTTCTTT
TRBD2,16,.,TRBJ2-5,TRBV20-1,CSGEDLGLGGSREQYF,TGCAGTGGAGAGGACCTCGGACTAGGAGGGAGTCGGGAGCAGTACTTC
.,15,.,TRBJ1-1,TRBV6-5,CASGYSTSKNTEAFF,TGTGCCAGCGGTTACTCGACGAGCAAGAACACTGAAGCTTTCTTT
TRBD1,13,.,TRBJ1-2,TRBV3-1,CASSRQGGDGYTF,TGTGCCAGCAGCAGACAGGGTGGGGATGGCTACACCTTC
.,15,.,TRBJ2-3,TRBV12-3/TRBV12-4,CASSPRGGGGDAQYF,TGTGCCAGCAGTCCCCGCGGGGGCGGAGGTGATGCGCAGTATTTT
.,15,.,TRBJ2-5,TRBV7-8,CASSRQTGVTETQYF,TGTGCCAGCAGCCGCCAGACGGGAGTGACAGAGACCCAGTACTTC
.,14,.,TRBJ2-3,TRBV20-1,CSASLGSGTDTQYF,TGCAGTGCTAGTTTGGGATCCGGGACAGATACGCAGTATTTT
.,13,.,TRBJ2-2,TRBV5-5,CASVGPRSGELFF,TGTGCCAGCGTCGGGCCGCGGTCCGGGGAGCTGTTTTTT
.,15,few,TRBJ1-5,TRBV6-4,CASSDATETNQPQHF,TGTGCCAGCAGTGACGCAACAGAAACCAATCAGCCCCAGCATTTT
TRBD2,16,.,TRBJ2-3,TRBV20-1,CSARDPLAGPLDTQYF,TGCAGTGCTAGAGACCCACTAGCGGGGCCCCTTGATACGCAGTATTTT
TRBD2,18,.,TRBJ2-7,TRBV7-2,CASSPRTSGRVGLYEQYF,TGTGCCAGCAGCCCCCGGACTAGCGGGAGGGTCGGCCTTTACGAGCAGTACTTC
.,15,few,TRBJ1-5,TRBV20-1,CSAIFEQASNQPQHF,TGCAGTGCTATTTTTGAACAGGCGAGCAATCAGCCCCAGCATTTT
TRBD1,16,.,TRBJ2-4,TRBV4-3,CASSQTPGQAKNIQYF,TGCGCCAGCAGCCAGACGCCGGGACAGGCCAAAAACATTCAGTACTTC
.,17,.,TRBJ1-2,TRBV9,CASNPSRGAYLFYGYTF,TGTGCCAGCAACCCCTCTCGCGGGGCCTACTTATTCTATGGCTACACCTTC
.,12,.,TRBJ2-2,TRBV20-1,CSAGPRIGELFF,TGCAGTGCTGGCCCGCGGATCGGGGAGCTGTTTTTT
.,16,many,TRBJ2-1,TRBV6-2/TRBV6-3,CASSAPGRTSRDEQFF,TGTGCCAGCAGTGCCCCCGGACGTACATCTCGGGATGAGCAGTTCTTC
TRBD2,15,few,TRBJ2-5,TRBV12-3/TRBV12-4,CASSPLRGGEETQYF,TGTGCCAGCAGTCCTCTACGGGGGGGAGAAGAGACCCAGTACTTC
TRBD1,17,.,TRBJ2-1,TRBV6-6,CASRHRPGQGSYNEQFF,TGTGCCAGCAGGCATCGACCGGGACAGGGGTCCTACAATGAGCAGTTCTTC
.,15,.,TRBJ2-5,TRBV24-1,CATSGNYTEGETQYF,TGTGCCACCAGTGGAAACTACACGGAAGGGGAGACCCAGTACTTC
.,16,few,TRBJ1-6,TRBV18,CASSPPGQPNNSPLHF,TGTGCCAGCTCACCACCAGGACAGCCAAATAATTCACCCCTCCACTTT
.,12,once,TRBJ2-5,TRBV12-3/TRBV12-4,CASSLPRSEQYF,TGTGCCAGCAGTTTACCGAGGTCTGAGCAGTACTTC
.,14,few,TRBJ1-5,TRBV6-5,CASSYWGDNQPQHF,TGTGCCAGCAGTTACTGGGGTGACAATCAGCCCCAGCATTTT
.,13,once,TRBJ1-5,TRBV18,CASSPAVTQPQHF,TGTGCCAGCTCGCCCGCGGTCACGCAGCCCCAGCATTTT
.,13,few,TRBJ1-2,TRBV20-1,CSAGPYLNYGYTF,TGCAGTGCAGGGCCCTACCTTAACTATGGCTACACCTTC
.,16,.,TRBJ2-3,TRBV7-2,CASSLEVGGVTDTQYF,TGTGCCAGCAGCTTAGAAGTCGGGGGCGTAACAGATACGCAGTATTTT
.,15,.,TRBJ1-5,TRBV20-1,CSAIPPLGSNQPQHF,TGCAGTGCTATACCCCCGCTGGGCAGCAATCAGCCCCAGCATTTT
TRBD1,16,few,TRBJ2-3,TRBV6-1,CASSETGTESTDTQYF,TGTGCCAGCAGTGAAACCGGGACAGAGAGCACAGATACGCAGTATTTT
.,16,.,TRBJ2-3,TRBV4-3,CASSQEVGGDTDTQYF,TGCGCCAGCAGCCAAGAAGTAGGTGGGGACACAGATACGCAGTATTTT
.,14,many,TRBJ1-2,TRBV12-3/TRBV12-4,CASSFGGEGYGYTF,TGTGCCAGCAGTTTCGGGGGCGAGGGGTATGGCTACACCTTC
.,13,few,TRBJ2-1,TRBV20-1,CSAPRRGDDEQFF,TGCAGTGCCCCACGCAGGGGGGACGATGAGCAGTTCTTC
TRBD1,13,.,TRBJ2-3,TRBV20-1,CSAQRTGRDTQYF,TGCAGTGCTCAACGGACAGGGAGGGATACGCAGTATTTT
.,11,.,TRBJ1-2,TRBV20-1,CSALAGYGYTF,TGCAGTGCTCTGGCGGGCTATGGCTACACCTTC